This TCR beta chain was sequenced during a study of blood T cell repertoires in COVID-19. Study details: Samples taken during acute and convalescent COVID-19 were collected in the United States, Italy and Spain. PBMCs, B-cell-depleted T cells, or T cells were the source of the cDNA or gDNA that made up the material.

V was pared by 1 base and J by 3 bases, with 13 bases between. The CDR3 length is 15 residues. From germline, CDR1 is SGHAT and CDR2 FQNNGV. In the original processing: Researchers report that nucleated cell counts were estimated from reference gene primer amplification. TCRdb keeps only in-frame clones here, not all; method: immunoSEQ multiplex PCR. D and trimming were read from the DNA, whereas the V and J calls and clone size are those reported in that table. The sample lists about 65,000 clones, approximately 94% seen once, with roughly 3% in the top ten. The clonotype was recovered from a man between 65 and 79 years old with active COVID-19. Sequenced material: peripheral blood. The V call is TRBV11-2, the J call TRBJ2-7, with a possible D match to TRBD1 (5 bases). CDR3 sequence (DNA): TGTGCCAGCAGCTTAGCAGGGAAAATCAGCTACGAGCAGTACTTC. Translation gives CASSLAGKISYEQYF.